This T cell receptor beta chain derives from a study of T cell repertoires in cytomegalovirus infection. Study-level information: Indications came from public TCR beta signatures; they pointed to CMV infection and to a matching HLA type.

V was clipped by 2 bases and J by 5 bases, with 9 bases between them. This CDR3 is built from 13 residues. Germline loops: CDR1 SGHTA, CDR2 FQGNSA. Comments on this clonotype: Its cognate antigen is unknown.

TCRdb analysed the reads with MiXCR anew, one entry per CDR3 protein. The table shows some 500,000 distinct CDR3 sequences, with about 39% occurring only once. The receptor's source is a human donor in good health (CMV status not recorded). Some clones in this sample may be carry-over from other donors' samples. This rearrangement joins TRBV7-2 to TRBJ1-1; D is uncertain. The source material was cultured PBMCs, sampled from culture after CMV antigen stimulation. CDR3 sequence reads: CASSLIRETEAFF. In DNA, the CDR3 is TGTGCCAGCAGCTTAATAAGGGAGACTGAAGCTTTCTTT.